These 29 T cell receptor beta chains share one sample of origin, sequenced in a study of T cells in Graves' hyperthyroidism and ophthalmopathy. Researchers took RNA transcripts and amplified the TCR beta CDR3 regions from them. During a first-round RT-PCR of the TCR CDR3, the HTBI primer set was used. TCRdb recomputed calls from the multiplex PCR reads with MiXCR, one row per CDR3 protein. The sample has fewer than 750,000 distinct CDR3 sequences; roughly 15% are singletons. What was sequenced was blood. All receptors come from a woman between 45 and 65 years old with Graves' ophthalmopathy.

V is TRBV12-3 or TRBV12-4 and J is TRBJ1-4; TRBD1 might be the D (5 bases). V lost 2 bases and J lost 6, with 10 bases in between. The CDR3 is made up of 14 amino acids. The CDR3 coding sequence is TGTGCCAGCAGTTTATTGGGGGAAGATGAAAAACTGTTTTTT. Translation gives CASSLLGEDEKLFF.

This clonotype was seen a few times. The CDR3 DNA sequence: TGCGCCAGCAGCCAAATCACCCGTCCTAGCGGAAGCTCCTACAATGAGCAGTTCTTC. This codes for CASSQITRPSGSSYNEQFF. The chain combines TRBV4-1 with TRBJ2-1, with TRBD2 matching over 7 bases. V was pared by 2 bases and J by 0 bases, with 13 bases of the junction left unmatched. Germline V gene sequence: CDR1 MGHRA, CDR2 YSYEKL. This CDR3 contains 19 residues.

This clonotype was seen ten or more times. V usage is TRBV2 and J usage is TRBJ2-5; TRBD1 matches at 9 bases. This CDR3 contains 12 residues. The V gene's germline CDR1 is SNHLY and CDR2 FYNNEI. This CDR3 is CAGTGYEETQYF. The CDR3 nucleotides are TGTGCTGGGACAGGGTACGAAGAGACCCAGTACTTC.

The chain couples TRBV24-1 to TRBJ2-5; D possibly corresponds to TRBD1 (6 bases). This CDR3 spans 16 amino acids. Germline-derived CDR1 and CDR2 are KGHDR and SFDVKD. V shed 1 base and J shed 1 base, with 12 bases lying between them. CDR3 loop: CATSDFGGQSQETQYF. CDR3 DNA sequence: TGTGCCACCAGTGATTTTGGGGGCCAGTCCCAAGAGACCCAGTACTTC.

This clonotype was counted only a few times. The rearrangement uses TRBV12-3 or TRBV12-4 and TRBJ2-6, with D possibly matching TRBD1 (6 bases). The CDR3 sequence is 14 residues long. Deletions cut 4 bases from V and 10 bases from J, with 14 bases between. CDR3 loop: CASSSHRERNVLTF. In nucleotides, the CDR3 is TGTGCCAGCAGTTCCCACAGGGAACGGAACGTCCTGACTTTC.

In this sample, this clonotype turned up many times. This chain connects TRBV6-1 to TRBJ2-1; the D gene is possibly TRBD1 (5 bases). The germline V gene encodes CDR1 MNHNS and CDR2 SASEGT. This CDR3 comprises 15 residues. V gave up 5 bases and J gave up 4 bases, with 15 bases separating them. Here the CDR3 reads CASSYTGADYNEQFF. DNA of the CDR3: TGTGCCAGCAGTTACACTGGGGCAGATTACAATGAGCAGTTCTTC.

This clonotype has ten or more counts. V gene TRBV7-9 combines with J gene TRBJ1-6; 8 bases fit TRBD1. The CDR3 contains 17 residues. CDR1 and CDR2 (germline): SEHNR, FQNEAQ (reference sequence). Trimming cost V 4 bases and J 10 bases; bases outside gene matches: 15. The CDR3 bases are TGTGCCAGCAGCTCCCACGATAAGACAGGGGCCGCGTCACCCCTCCACTTT. This codes for CASSSHDKTGAASPLHF.

The rearrangement uses TRBV6-1 and TRBJ1-1, with 7 positions matching TRBD1. The V gene end was trimmed by 5 bases and the J gene end by 1 base; junction bases not matched to a gene: 7. The CDR3 loop spans 15 amino acids. CDR1 and CDR2 from the germline V gene are MNHNS and SASEGT. The CDR3 spells CASSWHRGANTEAFF. DNA for the CDR3: TGTGCCAGCAGTTGGCACAGGGGCGCGAACACTGAAGCTTTCTTT.

The chain is built from TRBV29-1 and TRBJ2-3; TRBD2 aligns across 10 bases. CDR1 is SQVTM and CDR2 is ANQGSEA in the germline V gene. V dropped 5 bases and J dropped 0; count of bases not matched to a gene: 8. CDR3 length equals 16 residues. The DNA for the CDR3 is TGCAGCGTTCAGGTACTAGCGGGAACTAGCACAGATACGCAGTATTTT. Amino acids: CSVQVLAGTSTDTQYF.

The table lists this clonotype with many counts. V gene TRBV30 combines with J gene TRBJ1-6; D gene uncertain. V was shortened by 2 bases and J by 7 bases, with 9 bases between the two germline ends. The germline V gene has CDR1 GTSNPN and CDR2 SVGIG (reference sequence). The CDR3 sequence is 13 residues long. The CDR3 sequence is CAWSPPWNSPLHF. DNA for the CDR3: TGTGCCTGGAGTCCCCCGTGGAATTCACCCCTCCACTTT.

The V and J genes are TRBV5-6 and TRBJ2-4; the D is unclear. This CDR3 contains 12 residues. V was trimmed by 1 base and J by 7 bases, leaving 6 bases between them. In germline, CDR1 is SGHDT, CDR2 YYEEEE. The CDR3 DNA sequence: TGTGCCAGCAGCTTGTGGCAGAACATTCAGTACTTC. As protein: CASSLWQNIQYF.

In this sample, this clonotype turned up a few times. The chain recombines TRBV4-3 with TRBJ2-2; D is perhaps TRBD1 (6 bases). The CDR3 spans 16 residues. Germline V gives CDR1 LGHNA, CDR2 YSLEER. Trimming pared 0 bases from V and 4 bases from J, leaving 12 bases between. CDR3 protein: CASSQDGRGTTGELFF. In nucleotides, the CDR3 is TGCGCCAGCAGCCAAGATGGCAGGGGAACCACCGGGGAGCTGTTTTTT.

This clonotype was recorded many times. The chain's CDR3 is CASSLAGGNTIYF. DNA of the CDR3: TGCGCCAGCAGCTTGGCAGGGGGAAACACCATATATTTT. The chain couples TRBV5-1 to TRBJ1-3, with a weak D call TRBD1 (5 bases). CDR3 length: 13 residues. Deletions cut 0 bases from V and 4 bases from J, with 5 bases between. CDR1 and CDR2 (germline): SGHRS, YFSETQ.

The J gene is TRBJ1-4, the V gene TRBV2; 9 bases match TRBD1. Trimming at V came to 5 bases and at J to 7 bases, leaving 8 bases not matched to a gene. Germline V CDR1 and CDR2: SNHLY, FYNNEI. This CDR3 contains 15 residues. This CDR3 reads CASSTNRGLSEKLFF. CDR3 DNA: TGTGCCAGCAGTACAAACAGGGGGCTCAGTGAAAAACTGTTTTTT.

Only a few counts were recorded for this clonotype. This chain uses TRBV5-6 with TRBJ2-3; 10 positions match TRBD2. Germline loops: CDR1 SGHDT, CDR2 YYEEEE. The CDR3 has 14 amino acids. V gave up 4 bases and J gave up 5 bases; unmatched junction bases: 4. In DNA, the CDR3 is TGTGCCAGCAGCCCTCGGACTAGCGGAGATACGCAGTATTTT. This encodes CASSPRTSGDTQYF.

This clonotype was recorded many times. The chain joins TRBV18 to TRBJ2-4; D gene unclear. Trimming left V 5 bases short and J 0 bases short, with 14 bases between. The length of the CDR3 is 16 residues. Germline V gives CDR1 KGHSH, CDR2 LQKENI. The CDR3 coding sequence is TGTGCCAGCTCAAGAAAAGGAAAAGAAGCCAAAAACATTCAGTACTTC. Translating it yields CASSRKGKEAKNIQYF.

The chain joins TRBV29-1 to TRBJ1-1; D perhaps matches TRBD1 (5 bases). Germline V CDR1 and CDR2: SQVTM, ANQGSEA. This CDR3 spans 14 amino acids. V was trimmed by 6 bases and J by 3 bases, leaving 17 bases between them. CDR3 sequence: CSVRQSWGDTEAFF. DNA for the CDR3: TGCAGCGTACGGCAAAGCTGGGGGGACACTGAAGCTTTCTTT. Drawing the rest from reference TRBV29-1 and TRBJ1-1, the complete variable domain is SAVISQKPSRDICQRGTSLTIQCQVDSQVTMMFWYRQQPGQSLTLIATANQGSEATYESGFVIDKFPISRPNLTFSTLTVSNMSPEDSSIYLCSVRQSWGDTEAFFGQGTRLTVV.

This clonotype was seen repeatedly, ten times or more. The V gene is TRBV29-1, the J gene TRBJ2-5, with D perhaps matching TRBD1 (6 bases). CDR1 SQVTM and CDR2 ANQGSEA come from the germline V gene. V was clipped by 3 bases and J by 5 bases, with 10 bases between them. The CDR3 has 12 residues. CDR3 region: CSVDRGRETQYF. Written as DNA, the CDR3 is TGCAGCGTTGACAGGGGCAGGGAGACCCAGTACTTC.

This clonotype was seen just once. This clone may be a read error of a much larger clone one base away. The chain recombines TRBV7-9 with TRBJ2-7, with D uncertain. CDR3 length: 15 residues. Germline loops: CDR1 SEHNR, CDR2 FQNEAQ (reference sequence). V gave up 1 base and J gave up 5 bases, with 15 bases separating them. For the CDR3, the DNA is TGTGCCAGCAGCTTAGGTAGCACCTATAATCACGAGCAGTACTTC. Translated, it gives CASSLGSTYNHEQYF. The whole variable domain, remainder taken from reference TRBV7-9 and TRBJ2-7, is DTGVSQNPRHKITKRGQNVTFRCDPISEHNRLYWYRQTLGQGPEFLTYFQNEAQLEKSRLLSDRFSAERPKGSFSTLEIQRTEQGDSAMYLCASSLGSTYNHEQYFGPGTRLTVT.

This clonotype was seen many times. CDR3 amino acids: CSASLRHTGELFF. CDR3 nucleotides: TGCAGTGCTAGTTTGCGACACACCGGGGAGCTGTTTTTT. The gene calls are TRBV20-1 and TRBJ2-2; D gene ambiguous. This CDR3 is 13 amino acids long. Trimming cost V 3 bases and J 3 bases, with 8 bases left between them. Germline CDR1 and CDR2: DFQATT and SNEGSKA (reference sequence).

This clonotype has at least ten counts. The chain uses TRBV30 and TRBJ2-3; TRBD2 agrees at 7 bases. Per germline, CDR1 GTSNPN and CDR2 SVGIG (reference sequence). CDR3 length equals 12 residues. Losses at the gene ends were 8 bases for V and 4 bases for J; bases not matched to a gene: 6. The CDR3 region has the DNA TGTGCCCGGGGAGGGTACGCAGATACGCAGTATTTT. It codes for CARGGYADTQYF.

In its sample, this clonotype was seen many times. The genes are TRBV19 and TRBJ2-5, with a weak D call TRBD1 (5 bases). Germline loops: CDR1 LNHDA, CDR2 SQIVND (reference sequence). This CDR3 has 13 residues. V was pared by 7 bases and J by 3 bases, with 12 bases between. The CDR3 loop is CASNRQPKETQYF. The CDR3 DNA reads as TGTGCCAGTAATCGACAGCCTAAAGAGACCCAGTACTTC.

V usage is TRBV5-6 and J usage is TRBJ1-2; TRBD1 is a possible D gene (5 bases). The CDR3 sequence is 13 residues long. Between the trimmed V and J ends, which lost 4 bases and 8 bases, there was a span of 15 bases. Germline V lookup: CDR1 SGHDT, CDR2 YYEEEE. The CDR3: CASSMGPRRGYTF. The CDR3 nucleotides read TGTGCCAGCAGCATGGGACCCCGCCGAGGCTACACCTTC.

V is TRBV3-1 and J is TRBJ2-2; 14 bases agree with TRBD2. Germline V lookup: CDR1 LGHDT, CDR2 YNNKEL (reference sequence). The CDR3 consists of 19 residues. Trimming at V came to 7 bases and at J to 1 base, leaving 11 bases not matched to a gene. The CDR3 protein is CASNLQGLAGVENTGELFF. The CDR3 DNA is TGTGCCAGCAACCTTCAGGGACTAGCGGGAGTTGAGAACACCGGGGAGCTGTTTTTT.

The chain recombines TRBV24-1 with TRBJ2-3, with 10 bases identical to TRBD1. V shed 5 bases, J shed 2 bases, and the junction held 9 bases outside the gene matches. The CDR3 is made up of 17 amino acids. In germline, CDR1 is KGHDR, CDR2 SFDVKD. The CDR3 bases are TGTGCCACCAGTGCCCCCGGGACAGGGGAATTCACAGATACGCAGTATTTT. Translated, it gives CATSAPGTGEFTDTQYF.

This clonotype was seen many times. J is TRBJ2-4 and V is TRBV4-1; the D is unclear. V was pared by 6 bases and J by 0 bases, with 6 bases between. This CDR3 comprises 13 residues. The V gene's germline CDR1 is MGHRA and CDR2 YSYEKL. The CDR3 sequence: CASSELAKNIQYF. In DNA, the CDR3 is TGCGCCAGCAGTGAACTAGCCAAAAACATTCAGTACTTC.

The rearrangement joins TRBV5-1 to TRBJ1-1, with 9 bases identical to TRBD1. Germline values: CDR1 SGHRS, CDR2 YFSETQ. The V segment lost 4 bases and the J segment 4 bases; nucleotides outside the gene matches: 5. This CDR3 spans 14 amino acids. The chain's CDR3 is CASSRDRAGTEAFF. CDR3 DNA: TGCGCCAGCAGCCGGGACAGGGCGGGCACTGAAGCTTTCTTT.

This clonotype was counted at least ten times. The gene calls are TRBV20-1 and TRBJ2-1; 8 nucleotides line up with TRBD2. Germline CDR1 DFQATT, CDR2 SNEGSKA (reference sequence). The CDR3 consists of 16 residues. After removal of 3 bases from V and 2 bases from J, the junction contained 9 bases not matched to a gene. This CDR3 is CSASRRDSGAYNEQFF. CDR3 nucleotide sequence: TGCAGTGCTAGCCGTCGGGATAGCGGGGCCTACAATGAGCAGTTCTTC.

This clonotype turned up a few times. CDR3 residues: CASSLGGGLGSYNEQFF. CDR3 in DNA: TGTGCCAGCAGCTTAGGTGGCGGCCTGGGCTCCTACAATGAGCAGTTCTTC. The gene calls are TRBV11-3 and TRBJ2-1, with D hard to call. V lost 1 base and J 0 bases, leaving 13 bases between the germline ends. CDR3 length: 17 amino acids. Germline V gene sequence: CDR1 SGHNT, CDR2 YENEEA.